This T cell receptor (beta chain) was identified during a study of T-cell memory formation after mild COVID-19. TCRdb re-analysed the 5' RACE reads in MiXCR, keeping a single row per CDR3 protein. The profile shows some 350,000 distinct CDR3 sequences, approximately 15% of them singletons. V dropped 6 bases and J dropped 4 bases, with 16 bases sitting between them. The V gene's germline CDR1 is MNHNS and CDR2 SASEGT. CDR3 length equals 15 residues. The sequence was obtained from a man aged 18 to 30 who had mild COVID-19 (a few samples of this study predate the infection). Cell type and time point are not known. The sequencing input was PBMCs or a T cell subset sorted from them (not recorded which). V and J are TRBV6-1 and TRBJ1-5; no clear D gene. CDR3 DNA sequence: TGTGCCAGCAGACTAGAGGGTGGAAGTAATCAGCCCCAGCATTTT. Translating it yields CASRLEGGSNQPQHF.